A single sample is the source of the 27 T cell receptor beta chains below, sequenced in a study of T cell responses to AZD1222 COVID-19 vaccine. The table came from immunoSEQ multiplex PCR; TCRdb's copy has only in-frame clones and leaves some out. The sample lists 120,000 or so clones, more than 85% seen once, with about 3% in the top ten. This material consisted of peripheral blood, taken 28 days after the second AZD1222 dose. Every receptor here comes from an adult who received the AZD1222 COVID-19 vaccine.

The chain is built from TRBV6-2 or TRBV6-3 and TRBJ1-5; D unresolved. This CDR3 has 14 amino acids. The V gene's germline CDR1 is MNHEY and CDR2 SVGEGT. With 0 bases removed from V and 1 base from J, the gap between germline ends came to 4 bases. The CDR3 here is CASSYSMSNQPQHF. For the CDR3, the DNA is TGTGCCAGCAGTTACTCGATGAGCAATCAGCCCCAGCATTTT.

The rearrangement links TRBV7-9 to TRBJ1-2; D gene ambiguous. Germline values: CDR1 SEHNR, CDR2 FQNEAQ (reference sequence). V lost 1 base to trimming and J lost 1 base, with 16 bases between them. The CDR3 is 17 residues long. The CDR3 nucleotides read TGTGCCAGCAGCTTAGTCCCGGCCCAGACGGTTAACTATGGCTACACCTTC. Protein: CASSLVPAQTVNYGYTF.

V usage is TRBV12-5 and J usage is TRBJ1-5; D is perhaps TRBD1 (5 bases). Germline V gene sequence: CDR1 LGHNT, CDR2 FRNRAP. This CDR3 spans 17 amino acids. Between the trimmed V and J ends, which lost 1 base and 0 bases, there was a span of 13 bases. CDR3 protein: CASGLAEGRNSNQPQHF. DNA for the CDR3: TGTGCTAGTGGTTTGGCGGAGGGACGCAATAGCAATCAGCCCCAGCATTTT.

This chain connects TRBV29-1 to TRBJ1-1; D not resolved. This CDR3 comprises 13 residues. Germline CDR1 reads SQVTM; CDR2 reads ANQGSEA. V was clipped by 4 bases and J by 4 bases, with 13 bases between them. DNA for the CDR3: TGCAGCGTTGCTGCCGGGTGGGGCACTGAAGCTTTCTTT. Translated: CSVAAGWGTEAFF.

The chain joins TRBV6-2 or TRBV6-3 to TRBJ1-1, with 7 bases matching TRBD1. The CDR3 runs 14 residues. CDR1 and CDR2 from the germline V gene are MNHEY and SVGEGT. V shed 4 bases and J 5 bases; nucleotides not matched to a gene: 7. CDR3 protein: CASSFQNRGTEAFF. CDR3 DNA: TGTGCCAGCAGTTTCCAAAACAGGGGTACTGAAGCTTTCTTT.

This clone came up once. This chain connects TRBV6-2 or TRBV6-3 to TRBJ2-2; 9 bases match TRBD1. CDR1 is MNHEY and CDR2 is SVGEGT in the germline V gene. The CDR3 sequence is 19 residues long. The V and J ends lost 0 bases and 4 bases, in that order; junction bases with no gene match: 12. The CDR3 region has the DNA TGTGCCAGCAGTTACTCGAGGACAGGGGACCCAATATTCACCGGGGAGCTGTTTTTT. As protein: CASSYSRTGDPIFTGELFF.

This chain links TRBV6-1 with TRBJ1-2; possibly TRBD1 for D (6 bases). CDR3 length: 14 amino acids. Trimming left V 5 bases short and J 5 bases short, with 15 bases between. CDR1 is MNHNS, CDR2 SASEGT, per germline. As DNA, the CDR3 is TGTGCCAGCAGTTCGACAGGCGATGCTTATGGCTACACCTTC. Its protein is CASSSTGDAYGYTF.

The chain combines TRBV6-1 with TRBJ2-6, with 8 nucleotides matching TRBD2. The CDR3 runs to 20 residues. The germline gives CDR1 MNHNS, CDR2 SASEGT. V shed 4 bases, J shed 3 bases, and the junction held 17 bases outside the gene matches. The CDR3 spells CASSALGGGNRLFGANVLTF. The CDR3 DNA reads as TGTGCCAGCAGTGCACTCGGGGGGGGCAATCGGTTGTTTGGGGCCAACGTCCTGACTTTC.

The rearrangement uses TRBV9 and TRBJ1-2; D remains ambiguous. The V and J ends lost 0 bases and 0 bases respectively, with 9 bases between them. The V gene's germline CDR1 is SGDLS and CDR2 YYNGEE. This CDR3 has 15 residues. CDR3 DNA: TGTGCCAGCAGCGTAGAGGGCAGGCCTAACTATGGCTACACCTTC. Residues: CASSVEGRPNYGYTF.

The chain links TRBV28 to TRBJ2-5; 8 nucleotides align to TRBD2. Germline-derived CDR1 and CDR2 are MDHEN and SYDVKM. The trim removed 6 bases at V and 0 bases at J, leaving 3 bases unmatched. The CDR3 has 14 amino acids. In DNA form, the CDR3 reads TGTGCCAGCAGCCGGGGGGGGAACCAAGAGACCCAGTACTTC. This sequence encodes CASSRGGNQETQYF.

This chain links TRBV5-6 with TRBJ1-3; D is unresolved. This CDR3 has 14 residues. Germline-derived CDR1 and CDR2 are SGHDT and YYEEEE. Trimming removed 0 bases at V and 8 bases at J, with 12 bases between. CDR3: CASSLVGLGDTIYF. CDR3 nucleotide sequence: TGTGCCAGCAGCTTGGTCGGGCTGGGAGACACCATATATTTT.

The J gene is TRBJ2-3, the V gene TRBV5-1; TRBD2 agrees at 8 bases. The germline CDR1 and CDR2 sequences are SGHRS and YFSETQ. Trimming at V came to 4 bases and at J to 9 bases, leaving 7 bases not matched to a gene. The CDR3 spans 13 residues. CDR3 DNA sequence: TGCGCCAGCAGCGATGGGACTAGTAAGACGCAGTATTTT. It is translated as CASSDGTSKTQYF.

This clone was observed a single time. This chain connects TRBV21-1 to TRBJ1-2. TRBV21-1 constitutes a pseudogene. There are 15 residues in the CDR3. CDR3: CASSKEGRPIDGYTF. In DNA, the CDR3 is TGTGCCAGCAGCAAAGAGGGACGGCCTATTGACGGCTACACCTTC.

V usage is TRBV30 and J usage is TRBJ1-2; no firm D call. This CDR3 contains 13 residues. Between the trimmed V and J ends, which lost 3 bases and 7 bases, there was a span of 15 bases. Germline CDR1 and CDR2: GTSNPN and SVGIG (reference sequence). The CDR3 DNA sequence: TGTGCCTGGAGAATAACAGCACTATCTGGCTACACCTTC. This gives the protein CAWRITALSGYTF.

The chain couples TRBV18 to TRBJ2-7, with D perhaps TRBD1 (5 bases). The germline V gene encodes CDR1 KGHSH and CDR2 LQKENI. The CDR3 is 14 residues long. Trimming took off 0 bases at V and 0 bases at J, with 6 bases between the two ends. DNA of the CDR3: TGTGCCAGCTCACCACCGGGGCCCTCCTACGAGCAGTACTTC. This gives the protein CASSPPGPSYEQYF.

This chain connects TRBV6-5 to TRBJ1-1; perhaps TRBD1 as D (6 bases). The CDR3 contains 14 residues. Germline V gene sequence: CDR1 MNHEY, CDR2 SVGAGI. The V gene lost 0 bases and the J gene lost 6 bases, with 11 bases spanning the gap. CDR3 sequence (DNA): TGTGCCAGCAGTTACTCGGGCAGGGGCGCTGAAGCTTTCTTT. Its protein product is CASSYSGRGAEAFF.

The rearrangement uses TRBV5-1 and TRBJ1-1; D unclear. There are 13 residues in the CDR3. V was pared by 3 bases and J by 1 base, with 7 bases between. CDR1 and CDR2 (germline): SGHRS, YFSETQ. In DNA, the CDR3 is TGCGCCAGCAGCTGGAACCCGAACACTGAAGCTTTCTTT. It encodes CASSWNPNTEAFF.

This chain links TRBV23-1 with TRBJ1-1, with D unclear. TRBV23-1 has ORF status, its function being uncertain. The ends were cut back, 4 bases at V and 1 base at J, with 7 bases in the middle. The CDR3 is 13 amino acids. This CDR3 reads CASSRVTNTEAFF. CDR3 in DNA: TGCGCCAGCAGTCGGGTAACGAACACTGAAGCTTTCTTT.

The CDR3 sequence is CASSEVKYGGEGYTF. The CDR3 DNA reads TGTGCCAGCAGTGAAGTGAAGTACGGAGGGGAAGGCTACACCTTC. The chain is built from TRBV6-1 and TRBJ1-2, with a weak D call TRBD1 (5 bases). The CDR3 has 15 amino acids. Trimming shortened V by 1 base and J by 8 bases, and 17 bases separated the two germline ends. Germline V gene data show CDR1 as MNHNS and CDR2 as SASEGT.

The J gene is TRBJ2-7, the V gene TRBV4-1; D may be TRBD1 (6 bases). The CDR3 spans 16 residues. Germline V gene sequence: CDR1 MGHRA, CDR2 YSYEKL. The germline V and J ends were trimmed by 0 bases and 7 bases, with 19 bases remaining between them. The CDR3 nucleotides read TGCGCCAGCAGCCAAGAGAGGGACACTCGCTTATGGGAGCAGTACTTC. Translating gives CASSQERDTRLWEQYF.

V and J are TRBV30 and TRBJ1-5; D call uncertain. V was cut by 2 bases and J by 3 bases, with 17 bases left in between. The CDR3 has 16 amino acids. Germline loops: CDR1 GTSNPN, CDR2 SVGIG (reference sequence). The DNA for the CDR3 is TGTGCCTGGAGTAATGGGTGGGGATGGGACAATCAGCCCCAGCATTTT. Amino acid sequence: CAWSNGWGWDNQPQHF.

This chain uses TRBV5-5 with TRBJ1-1; TRBD1 matches 7 bases. Germline V gene sequence: CDR1 SGHKS, CDR2 YYEKEE (reference sequence). With V trimmed by 3 bases and J by 0 bases, 2 bases remained unmatched. The CDR3 covers 14 residues. The CDR3 loop is CASSWGQLNTEAFF. The CDR3 DNA reads TGTGCCAGCAGCTGGGGACAGTTGAACACTGAAGCTTTCTTT.

V gene TRBV4-1 combines with J gene TRBJ2-1, with D possibly TRBD2 on 6 matching bases. Deletions cut 1 base from V and 1 base from J, with 17 bases between. The CDR3 runs 18 residues. Germline-derived CDR1 and CDR2 are MGHRA and YSYEKL. Written as DNA, the CDR3 is TGCGCCAGCAGCCAAGTTGATTTAGGACTACGATCCTACAATGAGCAGTTCTTC. It encodes CASSQVDLGLRSYNEQFF.

Concerning this clone itself: The sample carries other DNA sequences with the same CDR3. The V call is TRBV24-1, the J call TRBJ1-5; no clear D. Germline CDR1 and CDR2: KGHDR and SFDVKD. V was shortened by 9 bases and J by 10 bases, with 21 bases between the two germline ends. The CDR3 loop spans 14 amino acids. The CDR3: CATGPSGSKGPQHF. CDR3 sequence (DNA): TGTGCCACCGGGCCGTCGGGGTCGAAAGGTCCCCAGCATTTT.

The V call is TRBV5-1, the J call TRBJ1-3, with TRBD1 as a possible D gene (5 bases). This CDR3 spans 17 amino acids. Germline lookup yields CDR1 SGHRS and CDR2 YFSETQ. V was cut by 4 bases and J by 0 bases, with 17 bases left in between. In nucleotides, the CDR3 is TGCGCCAGCAGCCCTCGGGGTCCCAGGGACTCTGGAAACACCATATATTTT. This codes for CASSPRGPRDSGNTIYF.

The chain employs TRBV2 and TRBJ2-1; D not certain. CDR3 length equals 12 residues. Germline values: CDR1 SNHLY, CDR2 FYNNEI. V was clipped by 6 bases and J by 3 bases, with 6 bases between them. The CDR3 loop is CASRRIYNEQFF. The DNA for the CDR3 is TGTGCCAGCAGACGGATCTACAATGAGCAGTTCTTC.

The J gene is TRBJ2-3, the V gene TRBV7-9; the D is unclear. Germline V gene data show CDR1 as SEHNR and CDR2 as FQNEAQ (reference sequence). V was shortened by 3 bases and J by 3 bases, with 7 bases between the two germline ends. This CDR3 region has 13 residues. The CDR3 coding sequence is TGTGCCAGCAGCTTTGTTAGGACAGATACGCAGTATTTT. Translating gives CASSFVRTDTQYF.